Sequencing of this TCR beta chain was carried out in a study of T cells after yellow fever vaccination. The CDR3 extends over 15 amino acids. Trimming shortened V by 0 bases and J by 8 bases, and 13 bases separated the two germline ends. Germline CDR1 LGHDT, CDR2 YNNKEL (reference sequence). Each CDR3 protein is one row after TCRdb ran MiXCR on the 5' RACE reads. Of a few hundred thousand distinct CDR3 sequences in the sample, approximately 3.8% were seen once. The receptor was isolated from a man aged 18 to 30 who received the YFV17D yellow fever vaccine. This rearrangement joins TRBV3-1 to TRBJ1-4; perhaps TRBD1 as D (5 bases). The material sequenced was PBMCs, taken on the day of the yellow fever booster vaccination. The CDR3 coding sequence is TGTGCCAGCAGCCAAGAGCGGTTTCGGGGCGAAAAACTGTTTTTT. Amino acids: CASSQERFRGEKLFF.